The rows below give T cell receptor beta chains drawn from one sample of a study of identical twins. TCRdb reprocessed the 5' RACE reads with MiXCR, giving one entry per CDR3 protein. The table includes about 920,000 distinct CDR3 sequences, about 12% detected once. This sample was shared with a second study, whose subject was yellow fever vaccine responses in identical twins.

Material for sequencing was PBMCs. The receptors come from a woman younger than 35 in good health. The CDR3 runs from the conserved cysteine through the conserved F or W. A D gene is named only where the DNA matches it firmly. Not all rows give a size; the values are once, few, many and, for expanded clones, a class.

>many|TRBV20-1|TRBD1|TRBJ2-1
CSAPGQGELEQFF
TGCAGTGCTCCGGGACAGGGGGAACTTGAGCAGTTCTTC
>NA|TRBV29-1|NA|TRBJ1-2
CSVDLGSGYGYTF
TGCAGCGTTGATTTAGGGTCCGGCTATGGCTACACCTTC
>NA|TRBV5-1|NA|TRBJ2-1
CASSLAPGLENEQFF
TGCGCCAGCAGCTTGGCCCCAGGGCTAGAGAATGAGCAGTTCTTC
>NA|TRBV28|TRBD2|TRBJ2-3
CASSLSLLAEETDTQYF
TGTGCCAGCAGTTTATCTCTACTAGCGGAGGAGACAGATACGCAGTATTTT
>few|TRBV4-1|NA|TRBJ1-4
CASSQYTGVQGEKLFF
TGCGCCAGCAGCCAATATACAGGAGTACAAGGCGAAAAACTGTTTTTT
>NA|TRBV27|NA|TRBJ2-1
CASAGAYNEQFF
TGTGCCAGCGCGGGGGCTTACAATGAGCAGTTCTTC
>many|TRBV29-1|NA|TRBJ2-7
CSVAGRLSYEQYF
TGCAGCGTTGCGGGCAGGTTGTCCTACGAGCAGTACTTC
>NA|TRBV4-1|NA|TRBJ2-2
CASSQDPPGHGELFF
TGCGCCAGCAGCCAAGATCCTCCAGGGCACGGGGAGCTGTTTTTT
>NA|TRBV2|TRBD1|TRBJ2-5
CASRGQSQETQYF
TGTGCCAGCAGGGGACAGTCCCAAGAGACCCAGTACTTC
>few|TRBV18|NA|TRBJ1-2
CASSPSGTIIQGYTF
TGTGCCAGCTCCCCATCGGGGACGATTATACAAGGCTACACCTTC
>few|TRBV5-8|NA|TRBJ2-3
CASSLTGSDTQYF
TGTGCCAGCAGCTTGACAGGGAGCGATACGCAGTATTTT
>few|TRBV20-1|NA|TRBJ2-3
CSARVRGLSTDTQYF
TGCAGTGCTAGAGTGCGCGGGCTTAGCACAGATACGCAGTATTTT
>NA|TRBV6-1|NA|TRBJ1-2
CATFLGYTF
TGTGCCACCTTTTTGGGCTACACCTTC
>NA|TRBV27|TRBD1|TRBJ2-7
CASMGQGYEQYF
TGTGCCAGCATGGGACAGGGGTACGAGCAGTACTTC
>NA|TRBV18|NA|TRBJ2-5
CASSPPREETQYF
TGTGCCAGCTCACCACCGAGGGAGGAGACCCAGTACTTC
>few|TRBV5-1|NA|TRBJ2-7
CASSLEGPRAYEQYF
TGCGCCAGCAGCTTGGAGGGTCCCAGGGCCTACGAGCAGTACTTC
>NA|TRBV20-1|TRBD2|TRBJ2-7
CSARDEISGTAYEQYF
TGCAGTGCTAGGGACGAAATCAGCGGGACTGCCTACGAGCAGTACTTC
>many|TRBV6-5|NA|TRBJ2-7
CASSYSRWVRVEQYF
TGTGCCAGCAGTTACTCGCGGTGGGTAAGGGTTGAGCAGTACTTC
>NA|TRBV10-1|TRBD1|TRBJ2-2
CASSEPTGQGAFTGELFF
TGCGCCAGCAGTGAGCCCACCGGGCAGGGGGCTTTTACCGGGGAGCTGTTTTTT
>many|TRBV9|TRBD1|TRBJ1-1
CASSVGTDARNTEAFF
TGTGCCAGCAGCGTCGGGACAGACGCTAGGAACACTGAAGCTTTCTTT
>few|TRBV10-1|NA|TRBJ2-1
CASSEEALPVYNEQFF
TGCGCCAGCAGTGAGGAGGCCCTACCCGTTTACAATGAGCAGTTCTTC
>few|TRBV24-1|TRBD1|TRBJ2-1
CATSESARTGAYNEQFF
TGTGCCACCAGTGAATCCGCCCGGACAGGGGCCTACAATGAGCAGTTCTTC
>few|TRBV4-1|NA|TRBJ2-1
CASSQSGEPNLYNEQFF
TGCGCCAGCAGCCAATCAGGGGAGCCCAACCTCTACAATGAGCAGTTCTTC
>NA|TRBV3-1|TRBD2|TRBJ2-2
CASSLARTSGEVIANTGELFF
TGTGCCAGCAGCCTAGCTAGGACTAGCGGGGAGGTGATCGCGAACACCGGGGAGCTGTTTTTT
>few|TRBV29-1|NA|TRBJ2-1
CSVEGRLNEQFF
TGCAGCGTTGAAGGCAGACTTAATGAGCAGTTCTTC
>NA|TRBV5-1|TRBD2|TRBJ2-1
CASSSGGGATYNEQFF
TGCGCCAGCAGCTCCGGCGGGGGGGCAACCTACAATGAGCAGTTCTTC
>NA|TRBV5-1|TRBD1|TRBJ1-1
CASGTAQNTEAFF
TGCGCCAGCGGGACAGCACAGAACACTGAAGCTTTCTTT
>few|TRBV11-2|TRBD2|TRBJ2-1
CASSPRLAGVEQFF
TGTGCCAGCAGCCCCCGACTAGCGGGAGTTGAGCAGTTCTTC
>NA|TRBV6-2/TRBV6-3|TRBD2|TRBJ2-1
CASSGAWTSGYEQFF
TGTGCCAGCAGCGGCGCCTGGACTAGTGGCTATGAGCAGTTCTTC
>NA|TRBV5-1|NA|TRBJ2-5
CASSLRNSGVQETQYF
TGCGCCAGCAGCTTGAGAAACAGTGGGGTACAAGAGACCCAGTACTTC
>NA|TRBV6-4|NA|TRBJ1-6
CASSDRANVNSPLHF
TGTGCCAGCAGTGACCGGGCTAACGTTAATTCACCCCTCCACTTT
>few|TRBV6-6|NA|TRBJ1-5
CASLTRPGQPQHF
TGTGCCAGCCTCACTAGGCCGGGGCAGCCCCAGCATTTT
>NA|TRBV7-9|NA|TRBJ2-1
CASSLIASVGNEQFF
TGTGCCAGCAGCTTAATCGCTAGCGTGGGGAATGAGCAGTTCTTC
>NA|TRBV18|NA|TRBJ1-2
CASSPSEYYGYTF
TGTGCCAGCTCACCATCTGAATACTATGGCTACACCTTC
>NA|TRBV28|TRBD1|TRBJ2-1
CASRSGTENYNEQFF
TGTGCCAGCAGATCCGGGACAGAAAATTACAATGAGCAGTTCTTC
>many|TRBV4-1|NA|TRBJ1-1
CASSQGWWGTEAFF
TGCGCCAGCAGCCAAGGGTGGTGGGGCACTGAAGCTTTCTTT
>NA|TRBV7-3|TRBD1|TRBJ2-7
CASSFLVGQGYEQYF
TGTGCCAGCAGCTTTCTCGTAGGACAGGGTTACGAGCAGTACTTC
>many|TRBV7-6|TRBD2|TRBJ2-3
CASSPTSGGSTDTQYF
TGTGCCAGCAGCCCCACTAGCGGGGGAAGCACAGATACGCAGTATTTT
>NA|TRBV5-1|TRBD1|TRBJ1-5
CASSWWWDREQPQHF
TGCGCCAGCAGCTGGTGGTGGGACAGGGAACAGCCCCAGCATTTT
>many|TRBV12-3/TRBV12-4|NA|TRBJ1-1
CASSFPNTEAFF
TGTGCCAGCAGTTTCCCGAACACTGAAGCTTTCTTT
>few|TRBV7-2|TRBD2|TRBJ2-3
CASSYGLATDTQYF
TGTGCCAGCAGCTATGGACTAGCGACAGATACGCAGTATTTT
>few|TRBV5-1|NA|TRBJ2-3
CASSIVVIPGRMGTDTQYF
TGCGCCAGCAGCATTGTAGTGATTCCCGGGCGGATGGGCACAGATACGCAGTATTTT
>NA|TRBV6-1|TRBD1|TRBJ2-3
CASSEPGQGTDTQYF
TGTGCCAGCAGTGAACCGGGACAGGGAACAGATACGCAGTATTTT
>few|TRBV29-1|TRBD1|TRBJ1-1
CSVAEDRSIEAFF
TGCAGCGTTGCCGAGGACAGGTCGATTGAAGCTTTCTTT
>few|TRBV12-3/TRBV12-4|NA|TRBJ1-5
CASSFVGVSNQPQHF
TGTGCCAGCAGTTTTGTGGGGGTTAGCAATCAGCCCCAGCATTTT
>few|TRBV20-1|TRBD2|TRBJ2-7
CSARSSGRVDEQYF
TGCAGTGCTAGATCTAGCGGGAGGGTCGACGAGCAGTACTTC
>NA|TRBV12-3/TRBV12-4|NA|TRBJ2-2
CASREGENTGELFF
TGTGCCAGCAGGGAGGGGGAGAACACCGGGGAGCTGTTTTTT
>NA|TRBV12-3/TRBV12-4|NA|TRBJ2-1
CASSLYRSDSYNEQFF
TGTGCCAGCAGTTTATATAGGTCAGACAGTTACAATGAGCAGTTCTTC
>few|TRBV5-1|NA|TRBJ2-3
CASSLGSRTTSTDTQYF
TGCGCCAGCAGCTTGGGATCGAGAACGACTAGCACAGATACGCAGTATTTT
>NA|TRBV20-1|TRBD1|TRBJ2-1
CSARDRGQSSYNEQFF
TGCAGTGCTAGGGACAGGGGGCAATCAAGCTACAATGAGCAGTTCTTC
>NA|TRBV20-1|TRBD2|TRBJ2-7
CSARGTSGEQYF
TGCAGTGCGCGAGGAACTAGCGGCGAGCAGTACTTC
>NA|TRBV7-9|TRBD2|TRBJ2-5
CASSLKLAGGIQETQYF
TGTGCCAGCAGCTTAAAACTAGCGGGGGGCATCCAAGAGACCCAGTACTTC
>many|TRBV4-2|TRBD2|TRBJ2-1
CASSQVPAGDYNEQFF
TGTGCCAGCAGCCAAGTCCCAGCGGGAGATTACAATGAGCAGTTCTTC
>NA|TRBV5-1|TRBD1|TRBJ1-1
CASSARGNAQNTEAFF
TGCGCCAGCAGCGCCAGGGGGAATGCCCAGAACACTGAAGCTTTCTTT
>NA|TRBV11-2|NA|TRBJ1-2
CASSLDLRENYGYTF
TGTGCCAGCAGCTTAGATCTGAGGGAAAACTATGGCTACACCTTC
>many|TRBV7-2|NA|TRBJ2-3
CASRERTRTDTQYF
TGTGCCAGCAGAGAGCGGACCCGCACAGATACGCAGTATTTT
>few|TRBV5-6|NA|TRBJ1-1
CASSFGRAQVWNTEAFF
TGTGCCAGCAGCTTCGGCAGGGCCCAAGTATGGAACACTGAAGCTTTCTTT
>NA|TRBV12-3/TRBV12-4|NA|TRBJ1-3
CASTQSSGNTIYF
TGTGCCAGCACACAAAGCTCTGGAAACACCATATATTTT
>NA|TRBV14|NA|TRBJ2-3
CASSRQPTSTDTQYF
TGTGCCAGCAGCCGTCAACCTACTAGCACAGATACGCAGTATTTT